What follows are 10 T cell receptor beta chains derived from one specimen sequenced in a study of blood T cell repertoires in COVID-19. Sequenced by immunoSEQ multiplex PCR; TCRdb stores in-frame clones only, minus some. The data hold 310,000 or so clones, with 90% observed a single time. Material for sequencing was PBMCs or T cells enriched from blood (not recorded which). These receptors were collected from a woman between 18 and 29 years old with acute COVID-19.

Only one count was recorded for this clone. The chain joins TRBV3-1 (or the pseudogene TRBV3-2) to TRBJ2-2; weak D call: TRBD2 (7 bases). The CDR3 has 15 residues. Between the trimmed V and J ends, which lost 0 bases and 5 bases, there was a span of 10 bases. Germline CDR1 reads LGHDT; CDR2 reads YNNKEL (reference sequence). The CDR3 nucleotides are TGTGCCAGCAGCCAAGAACAGGGAGGGACCGGGGAGCTGTTTTTT. It translates to CASSQEQGGTGELFF.

There are a few counts of this clone. The chain uses TRBV19 and TRBJ2-1; TRBD2 aligns across 7 bases. Germline CDR1 and CDR2: LNHDA and SQIVND (reference sequence). Germline trimming cut 7 bases from V and 0 bases from J; bases unmatched to any gene: 9. There are 16 residues in the CDR3. Written as DNA, the CDR3 is TGTGCCAGTAAGGGGCGGGAGAGCCGCTCCTACAATGAGCAGTTCTTC. Protein product: CASKGRESRSYNEQFF.

V usage is TRBV28 and J usage is TRBJ1-5; D might be TRBD1 (5 bases). The CDR3 runs 15 residues. Germline V CDR1 and CDR2: MDHEN, SYDVKM. Trimming removed 3 bases at V and 3 bases at J, with 12 bases between. The CDR3 nucleotides are TGTGCCAGCAGTTTCGGCGGGGCCCACAATCAGCCCCAGCATTTT. As protein: CASSFGGAHNQPQHF.

The chain is built from TRBV7-9 and TRBJ2-7; weak D call: TRBD1 (6 bases). The CDR3 spans 15 residues. With 0 bases removed from V and 2 bases from J, the gap between germline ends came to 11 bases. Germline loops: CDR1 SEHNR, CDR2 FQNEAQ (reference sequence). CDR3 in DNA: TGTGCCAGCAGCTTAGCCTGGACAGAGACCTACGAGCAGTACTTC. It translates to CASSLAWTETYEQYF.

V and J are TRBV30 and TRBJ1-2; D ambiguous. The CDR3 runs 12 residues. V lost 4 bases, J lost 4 bases, and 10 bases lay in between. The germline CDR1 and CDR2 sequences are GTSNPN and SVGIG (reference sequence). The CDR3 nucleotides read TGTGCCTGGATATACAGCACCTATGGCTACACCTTC. Translating gives CAWIYSTYGYTF. The complete variable domain, with remaining parts taken from reference TRBV30 and TRBJ1-2, reads SQTIHQWPATLVQPVGSPLSLECTVEGTSNPNLYWYRQAAGRGLQLLFYSVGIGQISSEVPQNLSASRPQDRQFILSSKKLLLSDSGFYLCAWIYSTYGYTFGSGTRLTVV.

Remarks on this clone: At the DNA level, this CDR3 is encoded by other sequences in the same sample as well. This CDR3 reads CASSLSLNTEAFF. The CDR3 DNA reads TGCGCCAGCAGCTTGTCTTTGAACACTGAAGCTTTCTTT. This chain connects TRBV5-1 to TRBJ1-1; D gene uncertain. V dropped 1 base and J dropped 0 bases, with 4 bases sitting between them. CDR1 and CDR2 from the germline V gene are SGHRS and YFSETQ. The CDR3 spans 13 residues. Supplemented by reference TRBV5-1 and TRBJ1-1, the full variable domain reads KAGVTQTPRYLIKTRGQQVTLSCSPISGHRSVSWYQQTPGQGLQFLFEYFSETQRNKGNFPGRFSGRQFSNSRSEMNVSTLELGDSALYLCASSLSLNTEAFFGQGTRLTVV.

This sequence joins TRBV5-5 and TRBJ2-7; 8 positions agree with TRBD1. The J segment lost 2 bases and the V segment lost 4 bases, leaving 8 bases of the junction unmatched. CDR3 length: 15 residues. Germline CDR1 and CDR2: SGHKS and YYEKEE (reference sequence). The CDR3 is CASSGGTGETYEQYF. CDR3 DNA sequence: TGTGCCAGCAGCGGGGGGACAGGTGAAACCTACGAGCAGTACTTC. The variable domain in full, with the rest retrieved from reference TRBV5-5 and TRBJ2-7, is DAGVTQSPTHLIKTRGQQVTLRCSPISGHKSVSWYQQVLGQGPQFIFQYYEKEERGRGNFPDRFSARQFPNYSSELNVNALLLGDSALYLCASSGGTGETYEQYFGPGTRLTVT.

The CDR3 here is CASSQGQSYGYTF. The CDR3 DNA reads TGTGCCAGCAGCCAAGGACAATCCTATGGCTACACCTTC. The genes are TRBV14 and TRBJ1-2; D ambiguous. The germline V gene has CDR1 SGHDN and CDR2 FVKESK. V lost 1 base and J 4 bases, leaving 7 bases between the germline ends. The CDR3 has 13 residues.

The J gene is TRBJ2-7, the V gene TRBV11-2, with 9 bases identical to TRBD1. Germline loops: CDR1 SGHAT, CDR2 FQNNGV. Unmatched junction bases numbered 14, after V lost 4 bases and J lost 10 bases. There are 15 residues in the CDR3. The CDR3 protein is CASSSSTRGTGFQYF. CDR3 coding DNA: TGTGCCAGCAGCTCCTCTACCCGGGGGACAGGGTTTCAGTACTTC.

The rearrangement links TRBV20-1 to TRBJ1-5, with 9 bases matching TRBD1. This CDR3 contains 16 residues. Per germline, CDR1 DFQATT and CDR2 SNEGSKA (reference sequence). V was pared by 3 bases and J by 3 bases, with 9 bases of the junction left unmatched. The CDR3: CSASFADRGTNQPQHF. CDR3 coding DNA: TGCAGTGCTAGTTTCGCGGACAGGGGCACCAATCAGCCCCAGCATTTT.